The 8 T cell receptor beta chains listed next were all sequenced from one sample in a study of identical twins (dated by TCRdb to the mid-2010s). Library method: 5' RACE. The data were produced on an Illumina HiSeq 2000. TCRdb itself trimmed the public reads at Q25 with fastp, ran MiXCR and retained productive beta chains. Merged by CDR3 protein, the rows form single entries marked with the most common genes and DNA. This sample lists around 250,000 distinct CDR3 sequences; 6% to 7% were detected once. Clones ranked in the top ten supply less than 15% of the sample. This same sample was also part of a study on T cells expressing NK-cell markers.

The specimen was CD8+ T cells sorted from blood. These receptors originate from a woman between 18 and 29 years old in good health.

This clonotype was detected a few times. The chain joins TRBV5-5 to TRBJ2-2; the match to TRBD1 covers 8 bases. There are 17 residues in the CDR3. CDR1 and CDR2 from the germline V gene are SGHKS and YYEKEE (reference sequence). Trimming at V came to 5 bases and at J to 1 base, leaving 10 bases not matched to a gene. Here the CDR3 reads CASRPPPGTGNTGELFF. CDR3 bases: TGTGCCAGCAGGCCGCCTCCCGGGACAGGGAACACCGGGGAGCTGTTTTTT.

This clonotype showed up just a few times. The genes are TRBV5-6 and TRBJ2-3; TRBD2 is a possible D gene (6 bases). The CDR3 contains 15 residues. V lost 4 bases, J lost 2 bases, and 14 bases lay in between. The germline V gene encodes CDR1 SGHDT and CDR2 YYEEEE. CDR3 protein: CASSGGWGVTDTQYF. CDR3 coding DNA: TGTGCCAGCAGCGGGGGATGGGGGGTCACAGATACGCAGTATTTT. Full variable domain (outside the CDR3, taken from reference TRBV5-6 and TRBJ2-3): DAGVTQSPTHLIKTRGQQVTLRCSPKSGHDTVSWYQQALGQGPQFIFQYYEEEERQRGNFPDRFSGHQFPNYSSELNVNALLLGDSALYLCASSGGWGVTDTQYFGPGTRLTVL.

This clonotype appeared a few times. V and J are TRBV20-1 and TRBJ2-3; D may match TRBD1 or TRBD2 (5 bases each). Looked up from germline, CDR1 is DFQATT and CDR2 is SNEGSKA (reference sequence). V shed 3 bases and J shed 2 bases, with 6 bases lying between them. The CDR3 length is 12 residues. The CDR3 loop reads CSASGATDTQYF. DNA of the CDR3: TGCAGTGCTAGCGGGGCCACAGATACGCAGTATTTT.

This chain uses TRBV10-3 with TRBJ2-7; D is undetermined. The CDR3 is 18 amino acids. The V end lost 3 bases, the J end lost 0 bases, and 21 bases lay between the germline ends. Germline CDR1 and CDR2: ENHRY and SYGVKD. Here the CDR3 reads CAISELTDASLSSYEQYF. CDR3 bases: TGTGCCATCAGTGAATTAACTGATGCCTCCCTCAGCTCCTACGAGCAGTACTTC.

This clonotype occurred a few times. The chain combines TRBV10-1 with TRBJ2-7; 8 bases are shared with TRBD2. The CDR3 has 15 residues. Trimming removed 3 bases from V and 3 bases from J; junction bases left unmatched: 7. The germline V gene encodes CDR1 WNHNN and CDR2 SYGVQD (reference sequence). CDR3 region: CASSDTPGGVYEQYF. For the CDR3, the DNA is TGCGCCAGCAGTGATACTCCGGGAGGGGTCTACGAGCAGTACTTC.

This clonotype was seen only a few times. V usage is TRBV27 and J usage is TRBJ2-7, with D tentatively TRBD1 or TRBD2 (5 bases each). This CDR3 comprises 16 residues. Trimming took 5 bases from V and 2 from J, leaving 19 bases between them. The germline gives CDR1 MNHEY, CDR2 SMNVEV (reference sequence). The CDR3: CASSPDLGTATYEQYF. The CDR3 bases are TGTGCCAGCAGTCCGGACCTCGGGACGGCAACCTACGAGCAGTACTTC.

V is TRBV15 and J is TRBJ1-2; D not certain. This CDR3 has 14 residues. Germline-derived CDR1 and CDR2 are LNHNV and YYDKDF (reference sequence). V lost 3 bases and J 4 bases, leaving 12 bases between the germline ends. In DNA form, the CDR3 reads TGTGCCACCAGCAGCGGCCGACTCCCCTATGGCTACACCTTC. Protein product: CATSSGRLPYGYTF.

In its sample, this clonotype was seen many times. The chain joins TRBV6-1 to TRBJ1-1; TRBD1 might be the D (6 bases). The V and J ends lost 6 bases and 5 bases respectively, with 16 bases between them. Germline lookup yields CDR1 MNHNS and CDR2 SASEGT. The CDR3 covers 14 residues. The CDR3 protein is CASSQGRTWTEAFF. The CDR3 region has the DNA TGTGCCAGCAGCCAGGGGCGGACGTGGACTGAAGCTTTCTTT.